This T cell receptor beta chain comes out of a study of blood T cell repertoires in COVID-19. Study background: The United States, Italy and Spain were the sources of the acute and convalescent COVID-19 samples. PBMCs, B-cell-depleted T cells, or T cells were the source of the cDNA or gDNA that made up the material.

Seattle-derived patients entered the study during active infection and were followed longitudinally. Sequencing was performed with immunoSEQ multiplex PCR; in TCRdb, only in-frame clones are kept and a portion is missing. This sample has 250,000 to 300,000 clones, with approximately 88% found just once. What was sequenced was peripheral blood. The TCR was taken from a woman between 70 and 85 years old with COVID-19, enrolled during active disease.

For the CDR3, the DNA is TGTGCCAGTCGATGGACAGGGGTAGAGACCCAGTACTTC. Translating it yields CASRWTGVETQYF. The J gene is TRBJ2-5, the V gene TRBV19; TRBD1 matches 9 bases. Looked up from germline, CDR1 is LNHDA and CDR2 is SQIVND (reference sequence). CDR3 size: 13 residues. The ends lost 8 bases at V and 4 bases at J; junction bases unmatched: 5.